Shown below are 10 T cell receptor beta chains from a single sample sequenced in a study of PD-L1 blockade in urothelial cancer. Time point in this sample: pretreatment peripheral blood. Libraries were prepared by immunoSEQ multiplex PCR; TCRdb keeps only in-frame clonotypes and omits some of them. This sample yields about 53,000 clones, of which around nine tenths are seen a single time; roughly 14% belongs to the top ten. The starting material was PBMCs, obtained around atezolizumab (anti-PD-L1) treatment. The receptors come from a woman aged 55-70 years with urothelial cancer.

The chain has TRBV9 and TRBJ1-5; no clear D gene. Germline V CDR1 and CDR2: SGDLS, YYNGEE. Trimming stripped 4 bases from V and 6 bases from J, with 8 bases between. The CDR3 length is 12 residues. The CDR3 bases are TGTGCCAGCAGCCTCGGGAGTCAGCCCCAGCATTTT. It yields the protein CASSLGSQPQHF.

The chain carries TRBV9 and TRBJ2-3; D possibly corresponds to TRBD2 (6 bases). The ends were cut back, 4 bases at V and 1 base at J, with 10 bases in the middle. CDR1 and CDR2 from the germline V gene are SGDLS and YYNGEE. There are 14 residues in the CDR3. The CDR3 here is CASSFRLGTDTQYF. For the CDR3, the DNA is TGTGCCAGCAGCTTCCGACTAGGCACAGATACGCAGTATTTT.

The rearrangement uses TRBV11-3 and TRBJ2-3, with 8 bases lining up with TRBD1. The CDR3 covers 14 residues. The J segment lost 3 bases and the V segment lost 4 bases, leaving 3 bases of the junction unmatched. Germline CDR1 reads SGHNT; CDR2 reads YENEEA. CDR3 nucleotides: TGTGCCAGCAGCTCGGACAGGGTGACAGATACGCAGTATTTT. This gives the protein CASSSDRVTDTQYF. Based on the CDR3 plus reference TRBV11-3 and TRBJ2-3, the full variable domain is EAGVVQSPRYKIIEKKQPVAFWCNPISGHNTLYWYLQNLGQGPELLIRYENEEAVDDSQLPKDRFSAERLKGVDSTLKIQPAELGDSAVYLCASSSDRVTDTQYFGPGTRLTVL.

The rearrangement links TRBV18 to TRBJ2-5; 7 positions agree with TRBD2. V trimming: 3 bases; J trimming: 5 bases; junction bases outside the gene matches: 6. CDR1 and CDR2 (germline): KGHSH, LQKENI. The CDR3 loop spans 14 amino acids. The CDR3 spells CASSPREGGETQYF. CDR3 coding DNA: TGTGCCAGCTCACCCCGAGAGGGAGGGGAGACCCAGTACTTC.

This chain links TRBV11-2 with TRBJ1-2, with D hard to call. V was pared by 4 bases and J by 8 bases, with 17 bases between. This CDR3 contains 14 residues. Germline lookup yields CDR1 SGHAT and CDR2 FQNNGV. CDR3 bases: TGTGCCAGCAGCTGGGCGAGCGGGGTGCAAGGCTACACCTTC. It yields the protein CASSWASGVQGYTF. Full variable domain (outside the CDR3, taken from reference TRBV11-2 and TRBJ1-2): EAGVAQSPRYKIIEKRQSVAFWCNPISGHATLYWYQQILGQGPKLLIQFQNNGVVDDSQLPKDRFSAERLKGVDSTLKIQPAKLEDSAVYLCASSWASGVQGYTFGSGTRLTVV.

This clone is medium-sized. J is TRBJ2-7 and V is TRBV4-3; 8 bases map to TRBD1. CDR1 is LGHNA and CDR2 is YSLEER in the germline V gene. V shed 0 bases and J 7 bases; nucleotides not matched to a gene: 14. CDR3 length: 17 amino acids. The CDR3 DNA reads as TGCGCCAGCAGCCAAGAGCTGACAGGGGCCCCGTCATTGGAGCAGTACTTC. It encodes CASSQELTGAPSLEQYF.

Here the CDR3 reads CASSLLTGELFF. The CDR3 nucleotides are TGTGCCAGCAGCTTACTCACCGGGGAGCTGTTTTTT. J is TRBJ2-2 and V is TRBV28; D is ambiguous. Per germline, CDR1 MDHEN and CDR2 SYDVKM. This CDR3 is 12 amino acids long. The V and J ends lost 6 bases and 4 bases respectively, with 6 bases between them.

The chain links TRBV18 to TRBJ2-1, with a weak D call TRBD1 (6 bases). Germline V gives CDR1 KGHSH, CDR2 LQKENI. The CDR3 has 14 amino acids. Deletions cut 3 bases from V and 9 bases from J, with 15 bases between. DNA for the CDR3: TGTGCCAGCTCACCTCTGAAGACAGGCACTGAGCAGTTCTTC. Protein product: CASSPLKTGTEQFF.

CDR3 in DNA: TGTGCCAGCAGTGAAGCAGCGGGACGTAGTAATTCACCCCTCCACTTT. It is translated as CASSEAAGRSNSPLHF. The gene calls are TRBV6-1 and TRBJ1-6; D might be TRBD1 (5 bases). Germline CDR1 and CDR2: MNHNS and SASEGT. The CDR3 runs 16 residues. V was shortened by 0 bases and J by 6 bases, with 12 bases between the two germline ends.

The V gene is TRBV4-3, the J gene TRBJ2-7, with unresolved D. V was trimmed by 0 bases and J by 0 bases, leaving 6 bases between them. Germline CDR1 and CDR2: LGHNA and YSLEER. The CDR3 consists of 14 residues. CDR3 amino acids: CASSQDTSSYEQYF. The CDR3 bases are TGCGCCAGCAGCCAAGATACCAGCTCCTACGAGCAGTACTTC.